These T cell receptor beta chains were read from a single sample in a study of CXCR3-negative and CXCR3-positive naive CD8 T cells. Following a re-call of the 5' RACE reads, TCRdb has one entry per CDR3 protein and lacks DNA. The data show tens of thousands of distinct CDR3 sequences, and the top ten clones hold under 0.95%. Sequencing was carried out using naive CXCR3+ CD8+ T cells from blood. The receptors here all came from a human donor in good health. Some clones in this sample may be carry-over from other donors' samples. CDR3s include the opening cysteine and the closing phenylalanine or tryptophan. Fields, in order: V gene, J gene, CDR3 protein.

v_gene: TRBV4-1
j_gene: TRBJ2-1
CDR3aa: CASSQDRGGGNEQFF

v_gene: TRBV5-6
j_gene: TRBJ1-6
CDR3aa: CASSLGLGRPLHF

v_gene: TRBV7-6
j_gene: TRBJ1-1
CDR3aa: CASSLVRSENTEASF

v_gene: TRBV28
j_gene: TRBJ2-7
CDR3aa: CASSFSVSYEQYF

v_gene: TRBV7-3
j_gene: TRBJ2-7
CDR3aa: CASSLEVGDEQYF

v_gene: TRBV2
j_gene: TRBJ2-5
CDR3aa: CASRALGDGETQYF

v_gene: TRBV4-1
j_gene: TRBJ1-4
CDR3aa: CASSQVIEATNEKLFF

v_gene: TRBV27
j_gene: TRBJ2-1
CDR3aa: CASSLLAGAYNEQFF

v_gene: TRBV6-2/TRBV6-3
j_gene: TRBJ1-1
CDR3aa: CASSYEFFGISSTEAFF

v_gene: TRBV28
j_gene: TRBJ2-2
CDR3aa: CASSYLSNTGELFF

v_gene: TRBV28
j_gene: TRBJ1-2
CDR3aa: CASSHRGVAIRGYTF

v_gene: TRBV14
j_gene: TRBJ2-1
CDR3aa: CASSQARPSYNEQFF

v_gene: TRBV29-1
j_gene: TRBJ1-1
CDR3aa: CSVFQGSFMNTEAFF

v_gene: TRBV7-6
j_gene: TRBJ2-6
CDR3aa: CASSYGWPGANVLTF

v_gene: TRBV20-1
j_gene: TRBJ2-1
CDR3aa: CSASVAAQYNERFF

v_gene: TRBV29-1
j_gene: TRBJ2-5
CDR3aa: CSVLSGGLQETQYF

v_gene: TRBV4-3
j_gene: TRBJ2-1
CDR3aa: CASSRGTYNEQFF

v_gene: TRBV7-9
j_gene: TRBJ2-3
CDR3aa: CASSAGTGVQDTQYF

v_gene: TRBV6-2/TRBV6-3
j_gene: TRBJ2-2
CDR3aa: CASSYLTSQELFF

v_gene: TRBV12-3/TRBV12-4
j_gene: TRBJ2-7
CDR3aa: CASSSSTGSDSYEQYF